This T cell receptor beta chain was identified during a study of response to subunit inactivated influenza vaccine. The CDR3 has 13 residues. CDR1 SGHRS and CDR2 YFSETQ come from the germline V gene. A note on this clonotype: Its target is not known. The junction departs from the called germline gene at one end, perhaps through a read error.

TCRdb passed the RT-PCR reads through MiXCR, listing each CDR3 protein once. The data hold fewer than 750,000 distinct CDR3 sequences, with approximately 14% observed a single time. Study conclusions and caveats: There was a suggestion from the authors that each seasonal influenza vaccination recruits few new T cells.

The genes are TRBV5-1 and TRBJ1-1; the D is unclear. Sequencing used PBMCs from blood, obtained about 11 days after vaccination. This TCR came from a man aged 45-65 years who received an inactivated influenza vaccine. The CDR3 here is CASSPFMNTEAFF. CDR3 coding DNA: TGCGCCAGCAGCCCCTTTATGAACACTGAAGCTTTTTTT.